A single sample gave rise to the 24 T cell receptor beta chains below, sequenced in a study of blood T cell repertoires in COVID-19. Clones were sequenced by immunoSEQ multiplex PCR, and TCRdb holds only the in-frame ones, with some missing. The sample contains approximately 500,000 clones, less than 90% of which appear only once. Source material: peripheral blood. The receptors here all came from a woman aged 45-65 years with COVID-19, enrolled during active disease.

The genes are TRBV7-8 and TRBJ1-1; D is unresolved. Trimming pared 2 bases from V and 1 base from J, leaving 8 bases between. CDR1 SGHVS and CDR2 FQNEAQ come from the germline V gene. The CDR3 extends over 14 amino acids. The CDR3 sequence: CASSLSQPNTEAFF. The DNA for the CDR3 is TGTGCCAGCAGCTTATCACAGCCGAACACTGAAGCTTTCTTT.

The chain has TRBV19 and TRBJ1-4, with 8 nucleotides matching TRBD1. Germline V lookup: CDR1 LNHDA, CDR2 SQIVND (reference sequence). The length of the CDR3 is 13 residues. J lost 6 bases, V lost 7 bases, and 4 bases had no gene match. CDR3 loop: CASTDRVDEKLFF. In DNA, the CDR3 is TGTGCCAGTACGGACAGGGTGGATGAAAAACTGTTTTTT.

This sequence joins TRBV7-3 and TRBJ2-3, with TRBD2 matching 7 bases. V was clipped by 5 bases and J by 8 bases; unmatched bases: 4. Per germline, CDR1 SGHTA and CDR2 FQGTGA. This CDR3 spans 12 amino acids. CDR3 residues: CASSPVAGTQYF. The CDR3 nucleotides are TGTGCCAGCAGCCCTGTAGCGGGTACGCAGTATTTT.

The V gene is TRBV4-1, the J gene TRBJ2-1; D ambiguous. V was clipped by 1 base and J by 3 bases, with 13 bases between them. This CDR3 has 16 amino acids. CDR1 is MGHRA and CDR2 is YSYEKL in the germline V gene. In DNA, the CDR3 is TGCGCCAGCAGCCAAGGAGCAGGCGACGGCTACAATGAGCAGTTCTTC. Residues: CASSQGAGDGYNEQFF.

The chain uses TRBV10-1 and TRBJ2-1, with D perhaps TRBD2 (5 bases). The CDR3 contains 14 residues. V dropped 4 bases and J dropped 7 bases, with 14 bases sitting between them. The germline CDR1 and CDR2 sequences are WNHNN and SYGVQD (reference sequence). For the CDR3, the DNA is TGCGCCAGCAGTGGTTCGAGGGCCCGAAATGAGCAGTTCTTC. Protein sequence: CASSGSRARNEQFF.

This clone came up a few times. CDR3 bases: TGTGCCAGTAGGCAGGGGGGTGGCACCGGGGAGCTGTTTTTT. Amino acids: CASRQGGGTGELFF. The rearrangement uses TRBV19 and TRBJ2-2, with TRBD1 as a possible D gene (7 bases). The CDR3 loop spans 14 amino acids. V was trimmed by 6 bases and J by 4 bases, leaving 12 bases between them. In germline, CDR1 is LNHDA, CDR2 SQIVND (reference sequence).

DNA of the CDR3: TGTGCCAGCTCACCACCATCAGGGGCCAAAAACATTCAGTACTTC. Translated: CASSPPSGAKNIQYF. The V gene is TRBV18, the J gene TRBJ2-4; tentative D call: TRBD1 (5 bases). Germline CDR1 reads KGHSH; CDR2 reads LQKENI. Trimming pared 0 bases from V and 1 base from J, leaving 7 bases between. The CDR3 is 15 amino acids.

V and J are TRBV27 and TRBJ2-1; a weak D match, TRBD1 (5 bases). Trimming cost V 0 bases and J 8 bases, with 8 bases left between them. This CDR3 has 13 residues. The germline V gene has CDR1 MNHEY and CDR2 SMNVEV (reference sequence). The CDR3: CASSLSRADEQFF. Written as DNA, the CDR3 is TGTGCCAGCAGTTTATCCAGGGCCGATGAGCAGTTCTTC.

The V call is TRBV6-5, the J call TRBJ2-3, with 7 bases identical to TRBD1. This CDR3 spans 15 amino acids. J lost 1 base, V lost 6 bases, and 7 bases had no gene match. Per the germline V gene, CDR1 is MNHEY and CDR2 is SVGAGI. CDR3 residues: CASRSGGDGTDTQYF. In DNA form, the CDR3 reads TGTGCCAGCAGATCAGGGGGAGACGGCACAGATACGCAGTATTTT.

The rearrangement joins TRBV12-3 or TRBV12-4 to TRBJ2-1; tentative D call: TRBD2 (7 bases). Trimming stripped 6 bases from V and 7 bases from J, with 13 bases between. The CDR3 loop spans 13 amino acids. CDR3 loop: CASRKGGGNEQFF. The CDR3 DNA reads TGTGCCAGCAGGAAAGGGGGAGGGAATGAGCAGTTCTTC.

V and J are TRBV29-1 and TRBJ1-1, with 9 bases identical to TRBD1. The CDR3 consists of 13 residues. Germline values: CDR1 SQVTM, CDR2 ANQGSEA. The trim removed 3 bases at V and 8 bases at J, leaving 7 bases unmatched. DNA of the CDR3: TGCAGCGTTGATGCACAGGGGGCGATAGAAGCTTTCTTT. Amino acid sequence: CSVDAQGAIEAFF.

The chain couples TRBV3-1 (or the pseudogene TRBV3-2) to TRBJ2-2; TRBD2 aligns across 7 bases. Trimming removed 0 bases from V and 4 bases from J; junction bases left unmatched: 5. Germline V gives CDR1 LGHDT, CDR2 YNNKEL (reference sequence). CDR3 length: 16 amino acids. CDR3 sequence (DNA): TGTGCCAGCAGCCAAGACCTGGGCGGGGGCACCGGGGAGCTGTTTTTT. Its protein is CASSQDLGGGTGELFF.

This sequence joins TRBV18 and TRBJ1-3; the D is unclear. The CDR3 runs to 18 residues. Germline loops: CDR1 KGHSH, CDR2 LQKENI. Trimming left V 2 bases short and J 0 bases short, with 17 bases between. CDR3 in amino acids: CASSPLSVRRSSGNTIYF. As DNA, the CDR3 is TGTGCCAGCTCACCATTATCAGTGCGGCGGAGCTCTGGAAACACCATATATTTT.

The chain links TRBV30 to TRBJ1-3; unclear D gene. Per the germline V gene, CDR1 is GTSNPN and CDR2 is SVGIG (reference sequence). The V gene lost 1 base and the J gene lost 3 bases, with 13 bases spanning the gap. This CDR3 has 15 residues. The CDR3 reads CAWSEGGLGGNTIYF. The CDR3 coding sequence is TGTGCCTGGAGTGAGGGAGGGCTAGGTGGAAACACCATATATTTT.

The chain employs TRBV7-3 and TRBJ2-1; 14 bases match TRBD2. Germline loops: CDR1 SGHTA, CDR2 FQGTGA. This CDR3 spans 18 amino acids. The V gene end was trimmed by 1 base and the J gene end by 6 bases; junction bases not matched to a gene: 8. The CDR3 DNA reads as TGTGCCAGCAGCTTAAGCGGGACTAGCGGGGGCCCACCCAATGAGCAGTTCTTC. This translates into CASSLSGTSGGPPNEQFF.

This chain connects TRBV5-5 to TRBJ2-7; D call uncertain. CDR3 length: 15 residues. The germline V and J ends were trimmed by 1 base and 3 bases, with 14 bases remaining between them. In germline, CDR1 is SGHKS, CDR2 YYEKEE (reference sequence). The CDR3 bases are TGTGCCAGCAGCTTGTCCGTGAGTTTAGTCTACGAGCAGTACTTC. Encoded protein: CASSLSVSLVYEQYF.

V usage is TRBV4-2 and J usage is TRBJ2-1, with 10 bases that match TRBD2. V was clipped by 1 base and J by 4 bases; unmatched bases: 10. This CDR3 is built from 18 residues. Germline V gene data show CDR1 as LGHNA and CDR2 as YNFKEQ. The CDR3 loop is CASSQVNLAGGLYNEQFF. The CDR3 coding sequence is TGTGCCAGCAGCCAAGTGAATTTAGCGGGGGGCCTTTACAATGAGCAGTTCTTC.

The chain joins TRBV28 to TRBJ1-4; D gene unclear. CDR1 MDHEN and CDR2 SYDVKM come from the germline V gene. Between the trimmed V and J ends, which lost 6 bases and 7 bases, there was a span of 18 bases. The CDR3 is 15 residues long. The CDR3 nucleotides read TGTGCCAGCAGATTTCTTACCCTTAGAGGTGAAAAACTGTTTTTT. It encodes CASRFLTLRGEKLFF. The full variable domain, in which reference TRBV28 and TRBJ1-4 provide the parts outside the CDR3, is DVKVTQSSRYLVKRTGEKVFLECVQDMDHENMFWYRQDPGLGLRLIYFSYDVKMKEKGDIPEGYSVSREKKERFSLILESASTNQTSMYLCASRFLTLRGEKLFFGSGTQLSVL.

The chain is built from TRBV9 and TRBJ2-1, with TRBD2 matching 9 bases. The ends lost 0 bases at V and 2 bases at J; junction bases unmatched: 3. This CDR3 is 16 amino acids long. Germline-derived CDR1 and CDR2 are SGDLS and YYNGEE. CDR3 in DNA: TGTGCCAGCAGCGTAGGAGCGGGGGGCCCCTACAATGAGCAGTTCTTC. Translated: CASSVGAGGPYNEQFF.

The gene calls are TRBV19 and TRBJ1-3; 9 nucleotides align to TRBD1. The CDR3 has 14 amino acids. Losses at the gene ends were 7 bases for V and 5 bases for J; bases not matched to a gene: 6. Germline V lookup: CDR1 LNHDA, CDR2 SQIVND (reference sequence). The CDR3 protein is CASTEQGARNTIYF. CDR3 nucleotides: TGTGCCAGTACCGAACAGGGGGCAAGAAACACCATATATTTT.

The rearrangement joins TRBV5-4 to TRBJ2-7; D is unclear. Germline CDR1 reads SGHNT; CDR2 reads YYREEE (reference sequence). This CDR3 is 14 amino acids long. Trimming stripped 0 bases from V and 3 bases from J, with 10 bases between. The CDR3 reads CASSLGHAVYEQYF. CDR3 sequence (DNA): TGTGCCAGCAGCTTGGGGCACGCGGTCTACGAGCAGTACTTC.

This clone was detected only once. CDR3 sequence reads: CASSETGLQGTDTQYF. Written as DNA, the CDR3 is TGTGCCAGCAGTGAAACAGGTCTACAGGGGACAGATACGCAGTATTTT. The chain is built from TRBV6-1 and TRBJ2-3; 7 nucleotides agree with TRBD1. V shed 2 bases and J 3 bases; nucleotides not matched to a gene: 8. Germline CDR1 and CDR2: MNHNS and SASEGT. The CDR3 covers 16 residues.

This clone was picked up a small number of times. This chain connects TRBV9 to TRBJ2-7, with D possibly matching TRBD1 (5 bases). The CDR3 sequence is 13 residues long. Germline lookup yields CDR1 SGDLS and CDR2 YYNGEE. V shed 4 bases and J shed 6 bases, with 14 bases lying between them. The CDR3 DNA follows: TGTGCCAGCAGCCCGCCCCAGGGTAGCGAGCAGTACTTC. Residues: CASSPPQGSEQYF.

The chain combines TRBV4-1 with TRBJ2-7; possibly TRBD2 for D (5 bases). CDR3 length: 14 residues. The V gene's germline CDR1 is MGHRA and CDR2 YSYEKL. With 1 base removed from V and 6 bases from J, the gap between germline ends came to 13 bases. CDR3 coding DNA: TGCGCCAGCAGCCAAGGCCCTAGCACGGGCGAGCAGTACTTC. Amino acid sequence: CASSQGPSTGEQYF.